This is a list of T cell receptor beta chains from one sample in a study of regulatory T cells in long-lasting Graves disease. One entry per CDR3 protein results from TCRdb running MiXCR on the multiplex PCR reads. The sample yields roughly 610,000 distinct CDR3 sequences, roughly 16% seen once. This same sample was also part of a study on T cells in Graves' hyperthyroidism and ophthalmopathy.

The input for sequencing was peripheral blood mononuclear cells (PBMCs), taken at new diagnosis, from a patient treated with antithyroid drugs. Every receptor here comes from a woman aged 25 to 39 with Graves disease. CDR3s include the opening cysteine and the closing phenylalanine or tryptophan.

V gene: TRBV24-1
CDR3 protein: CATSESGTGVQHF

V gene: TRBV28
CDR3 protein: CASTWKKVWGETQYF

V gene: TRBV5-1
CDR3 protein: CASSLGADANTGELFF

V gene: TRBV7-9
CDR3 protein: CASSLRQGNEQFF

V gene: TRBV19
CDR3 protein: CASTSEGRRPQHF

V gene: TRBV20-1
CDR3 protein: CSAPGQGNYGYTF

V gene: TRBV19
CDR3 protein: CASSHRRIYGYTF

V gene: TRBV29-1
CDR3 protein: CSATSYNEQFF

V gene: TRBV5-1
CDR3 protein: CASSLGLAGVLREQFF

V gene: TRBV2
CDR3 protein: CASSVREGTDTQYF

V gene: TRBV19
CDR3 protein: CASSEPMGWGLAGGHRNEQFF

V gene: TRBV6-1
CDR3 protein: CASSATGFGNEKLFF

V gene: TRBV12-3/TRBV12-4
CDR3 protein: CASSLDRVPNSPLHF

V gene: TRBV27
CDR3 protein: CASSGGTGAQPQHF

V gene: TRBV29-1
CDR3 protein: CSVEEGGGYGYTF

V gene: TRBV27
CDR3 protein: CASGHKAGGSSYEQYF